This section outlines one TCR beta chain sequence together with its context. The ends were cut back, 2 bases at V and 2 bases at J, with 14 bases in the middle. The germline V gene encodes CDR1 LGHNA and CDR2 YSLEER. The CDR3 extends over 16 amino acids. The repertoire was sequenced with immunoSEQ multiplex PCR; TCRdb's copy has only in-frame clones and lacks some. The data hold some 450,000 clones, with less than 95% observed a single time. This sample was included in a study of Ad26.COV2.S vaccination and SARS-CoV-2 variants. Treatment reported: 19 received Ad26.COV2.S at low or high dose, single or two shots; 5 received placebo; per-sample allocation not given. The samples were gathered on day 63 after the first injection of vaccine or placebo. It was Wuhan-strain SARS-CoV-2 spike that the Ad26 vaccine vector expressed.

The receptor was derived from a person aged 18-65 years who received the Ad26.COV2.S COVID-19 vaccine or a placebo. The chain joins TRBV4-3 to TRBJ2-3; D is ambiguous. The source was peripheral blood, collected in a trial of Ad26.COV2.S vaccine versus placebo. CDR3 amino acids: CASSQRRPFDTDTQYF. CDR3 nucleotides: TGCGCCAGCAGCCAAAGACGACCGTTTGACACAGATACGCAGTATTTT.